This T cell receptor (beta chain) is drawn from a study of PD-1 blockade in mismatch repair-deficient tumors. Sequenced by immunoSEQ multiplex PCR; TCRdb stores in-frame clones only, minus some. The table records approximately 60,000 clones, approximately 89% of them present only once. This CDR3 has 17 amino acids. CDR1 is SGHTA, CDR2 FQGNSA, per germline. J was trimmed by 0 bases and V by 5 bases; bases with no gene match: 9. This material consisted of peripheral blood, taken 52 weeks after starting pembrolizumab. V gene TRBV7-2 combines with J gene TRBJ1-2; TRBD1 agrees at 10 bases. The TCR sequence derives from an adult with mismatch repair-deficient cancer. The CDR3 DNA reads TGTGCCAGCAGCCCCGGGACAGGGGATTCGGCTAACTATGGCTACACCTTC. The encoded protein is CASSPGTGDSANYGYTF.